These 10 T cell receptor beta chains were sequenced from one sample in a study of blood T cell repertoires in COVID-19. Some clones are missing from TCRdb's copy, which holds only in-frame ones; the method was immunoSEQ multiplex PCR. The table includes about 82,000 clones, 85% detected once. Material: peripheral blood. Every receptor here comes from an elderly man with active or convalescent COVID-19.

This chain joins TRBV9 and TRBJ2-1; TRBD2 is a possible D gene (6 bases). Per the germline V gene, CDR1 is SGDLS and CDR2 is YYNGEE. Trimming pared 3 bases from V and 4 bases from J, leaving 8 bases between. The CDR3 extends over 13 amino acids. The CDR3 reads CASSAGTYNEQFF. CDR3 coding DNA: TGTGCCAGCAGCGCGGGGACTTACAATGAGCAGTTCTTC.

J is TRBJ1-1 and V is TRBV5-1, with a weak D call TRBD1 (6 bases). The CDR3 has 14 residues. Germline V gene sequence: CDR1 SGHRS, CDR2 YFSETQ. Trimming shortened V by 7 bases and J by 2 bases, and 15 bases separated the two germline ends. In nucleotides, the CDR3 is TGCGCCAGCGGAATGGGACACCGAAACACTGAAGCTTTCTTT. Its protein is CASGMGHRNTEAFF.

J is TRBJ2-5 and V is TRBV9, with 8 bases that match TRBD2. Germline V lookup: CDR1 SGDLS, CDR2 YYNGEE. V was clipped by 1 base and J by 5 bases; unmatched bases: 4. This CDR3 is built from 14 residues. DNA of the CDR3: TGTGCCAGCAGCGTACAAGCGGGGGATGAGACCCAGTACTTC. Translated, it gives CASSVQAGDETQYF.

This sequence joins TRBV5-1 and TRBJ1-4; D gene unclear. V shed 0 bases and J shed 5 bases, with 14 bases lying between them. Germline lookup yields CDR1 SGHRS and CDR2 YFSETQ. The CDR3 is made up of 16 amino acids. As DNA, the CDR3 is TGCGCCAGCAGCTTGGGGGTTGCGACTCAGAATGAAAAACTGTTTTTT. This encodes CASSLGVATQNEKLFF.

This clone was observed a handful of times. The genes are TRBV21-1 and TRBJ2-7; TRBD1 is the table's D call and was not checked against the DNA. TRBV21-1 is shown as a pseudogene. CDR3 size: 15 residues. The CDR3 spells CASSNPGTESYEQYV. The CDR3 DNA sequence: TGTGCCAGCAGCAATCCCGGGACAGAGTCCTACGAGCAGTACGTC.

The table lists this clone with a few counts. The rearrangement uses TRBV18 and TRBJ2-2, with TRBD1 as a possible D gene (6 bases). Trimming cost V 1 base and J 6 bases, with 15 bases left between them. Germline V CDR1 and CDR2: KGHSH, LQKENI. The CDR3 totals 16 residues. The CDR3 DNA is TGTGCCAGCTCACCACGAGCACAGGGACCAGCCGGGGAGCTGTTTTTT. It yields the protein CASSPRAQGPAGELFF.

The rearrangement uses TRBV18 and TRBJ1-1; the D gene is possibly TRBD1 (6 bases). The CDR3 runs to 14 residues. Trimming left V 1 base short and J 11 bases short, with 17 bases between. Germline-derived CDR1 and CDR2 are KGHSH and LQKENI. The CDR3 is CASSPRQADLSAFF. The CDR3 DNA sequence: TGTGCCAGCTCACCACGACAGGCTGACCTTTCGGCTTTCTTT.

Within the sample, this clone is medium-sized. The genes are TRBV24-1 and TRBJ2-2; 12 positions match TRBD2. Germline values: CDR1 KGHDR, CDR2 SFDVKD. The CDR3 has 14 residues. V shed 4 bases, J shed 10 bases, and the junction held 3 bases outside the gene matches. This CDR3 is CATSDGTSGQELFF. CDR3 nucleotide sequence: TGTGCCACCAGTGACGGGACTAGCGGGCAGGAGCTGTTTTTT.

The CDR3 is CASRDRGAANEKLFF. In nucleotides, the CDR3 is TGTGCCAGTAGGGACAGGGGTGCGGCTAATGAAAAACTGTTTTTT. The chain carries TRBV19 and TRBJ1-4; 9 bases are a match to TRBD1. Germline values: CDR1 LNHDA, CDR2 SQIVND (reference sequence). The V segment lost 6 bases and the J segment 3 bases; nucleotides outside the gene matches: 5. This CDR3 contains 15 residues.

This clone came up a few times. The V call is TRBV5-6, the J call TRBJ2-5; no definite D call. CDR1 is SGHDT, CDR2 YYEEEE, per germline. There are 14 residues in the CDR3. Trimming shortened V by 1 base and J by 6 bases, and 13 bases separated the two germline ends. CDR3: CASSLLRVVKTQYF. In DNA, the CDR3 is TGTGCCAGCAGCTTGTTAAGAGTAGTAAAGACCCAGTACTTC.